This entry lists 25 T cell receptor beta chains sequenced from one sample in a study of T cell responses to AZD1222 COVID-19 vaccine. Produced via immunoSEQ multiplex PCR; TCRdb's table is partial and in-frame only. Among 150,000 to 200,000 clones listed, 70% to 90% were seen once. The sample consisted of peripheral blood, taken 28 days after the second dose of the MenACWY control vaccine. The receptors come from an adult who received the MenACWY meningococcal vaccine as a control.

This chain connects TRBV7-2 to TRBJ2-5; the D call may be TRBD1 or TRBD2 (5 bases each). The CDR3 is 13 residues long. Per the germline V gene, CDR1 is SGHTA and CDR2 is FQGNSA. Trimming took off 4 bases at V and 2 bases at J, with 8 bases between the two ends. CDR3 sequence (DNA): TGTGCCAGCAGCTGGGACCTACAAGAGACCCAGTACTTC. Its translation is CASSWDLQETQYF.

The CDR3 protein is CASSEGVGTSYGYTF. CDR3 DNA: TGTGCCAGCAGCGAAGGGGTGGGGACATCCTATGGCTACACCTTC. The V and J genes are TRBV7-2 and TRBJ1-2; possibly TRBD1 for D (6 bases). CDR1 is SGHTA and CDR2 is FQGNSA in the germline V gene. The CDR3 is 15 amino acids. V lost 5 bases and J 4 bases, leaving 17 bases between the germline ends.

This chain connects TRBV11-2 to TRBJ2-3; weak D call: TRBD1 (5 bases). The CDR3 consists of 15 residues. Germline CDR1 SGHAT, CDR2 FQNNGV. Trimming pared 2 bases from V and 3 bases from J, leaving 12 bases between. CDR3: CASSLILQATDTQYF. CDR3 coding DNA: TGTGCCAGCAGCTTAATCTTACAGGCGACAGATACGCAGTATTTT.

This chain connects TRBV27 to TRBJ2-5; D may be TRBD1 or TRBD2 (5 bases each). Germline lookup yields CDR1 MNHEY and CDR2 SMNVEV (reference sequence). Trimming took off 6 bases at V and 5 bases at J, with 19 bases between the two ends. This CDR3 spans 15 amino acids. CDR3 amino acids: CASRGVSDSGETQYF. CDR3 in DNA: TGTGCCAGCAGAGGGGTCTCGGACTCAGGGGAGACCCAGTACTTC.

V is TRBV12-3 or TRBV12-4 and J is TRBJ1-2, with 7 bases lining up with TRBD1. The J segment lost 6 bases and the V segment lost 5 bases, leaving 6 bases of the junction unmatched. The CDR3 loop spans 13 amino acids. The CDR3 nucleotides read TGTGCCAGCAGTGCCGGGACAGTCAATGGCTACACCTTC. Protein: CASSAGTVNGYTF.

The rearrangement links TRBV27 to TRBJ2-1; 11 positions match TRBD2. V was pared by 2 bases and J by 8 bases, with 2 bases of the junction left unmatched. The CDR3 consists of 14 residues. Germline V gives CDR1 MNHEY, CDR2 SMNVEV (reference sequence). The CDR3 reads CASSLTSGGDEQFF. The CDR3 bases are TGTGCCAGCAGTTTAACTAGCGGGGGCGATGAGCAGTTCTTC.

The V call is TRBV7-9, the J call TRBJ2-1; 7 bases line up with TRBD1. The CDR3 is made up of 14 amino acids. Trimming at V came to 7 bases and at J to 7 bases, leaving 10 bases not matched to a gene. Germline values: CDR1 SEHNR, CDR2 FQNEAQ (reference sequence). The CDR3 sequence: CASKPRAGGNEQFF. CDR3 DNA sequence: TGTGCCAGCAAACCCCGGGCAGGGGGAAATGAGCAGTTCTTC.

The CDR3 sequence is CASSMAGANVLTF. CDR3 DNA sequence: TGTGCCAGTAGTATGGCTGGGGCCAACGTCCTGACTTTC. This rearrangement joins TRBV19 to TRBJ2-6; D gene uncertain. CDR3 length: 13 amino acids. CDR1 and CDR2 (germline): LNHDA, SQIVND (reference sequence). Trimming removed 3 bases from V and 2 bases from J, with 2 bases in between.

The gene calls are TRBV28 and TRBJ1-6; 9 bases match TRBD1. CDR1 is MDHEN and CDR2 is SYDVKM in the germline V gene. CDR3 length equals 15 residues. V dropped 2 bases and J dropped 7; count of bases not matched to a gene: 3. The CDR3 coding sequence is TGTGCCAGCAGTTTAGGGGACAGGGCCAATTCACCCCTCCACTTT. Protein: CASSLGDRANSPLHF.

The chain couples TRBV6-2 or TRBV6-3 to TRBJ2-1; TRBD2 matches 13 bases. Trimming at V came to 0 bases and at J to 9 bases, leaving 5 bases not matched to a gene. From germline, CDR1 is MNHEY and CDR2 SVGEGT. The CDR3 loop spans 16 amino acids. The CDR3 bases are TGTGCCAGCAGTTACTCGAGGACTAGCGGGAGAAGTGAGCAGTTCTTC. The encoded protein is CASSYSRTSGRSEQFF.

The chain carries TRBV2 and TRBJ2-7; 8 bases agree with TRBD2. V lost 5 bases and J lost 5; bases outside the gene matches: 11. Germline-derived CDR1 and CDR2 are SNHLY and FYNNEI. The CDR3 consists of 15 residues. The CDR3 DNA is TGTGCCAGCAGTCCCGGGAGGGCCGGCTTAGACGAGCAGTACTTC. Its protein is CASSPGRAGLDEQYF. The whole variable domain, filled in from reference TRBV2 and TRBJ2-7, reads EPEVTQTPSHQVTQMGQEVILRCVPISNHLYFYWYRQILGQKVEFLVSFYNNEISEKSEIFDDQFSVERPDGSNFTLKIRSTKLEDSAMYFCASSPGRAGLDEQYFGPGTRLTVT.

The chain joins TRBV18 to TRBJ1-1, with D tentatively TRBD1 (6 bases). V was pared by 3 bases and J by 4 bases, with 12 bases between. Germline lookup yields CDR1 KGHSH and CDR2 LQKENI. The CDR3 is 14 amino acids. CDR3 region: CASSPVQGVTEAFF. CDR3 nucleotides: TGTGCCAGCTCACCGGTACAGGGAGTCACTGAAGCTTTCTTT.

V usage is TRBV5-6 and J usage is TRBJ2-7; D possibly matches TRBD1 or TRBD2 (5 bases each). This CDR3 contains 17 residues. CDR1 is SGHDT, CDR2 YYEEEE, per germline. Trimming stripped 5 bases from V and 1 base from J, with 22 bases between. This CDR3 reads CASRSSPAGTLSYEQYF. The CDR3 DNA reads TGTGCCAGCAGGTCTTCCCCCGCCGGGACCTTGTCCTACGAGCAGTACTTC.

This clone turned up a few times. This chain links TRBV6-5 with TRBJ2-3, with no clear D. The germline gives CDR1 MNHEY, CDR2 SVGAGI. CDR3 length equals 13 residues. V lost 6 bases, J lost 4 bases, and 11 bases lay in between. DNA of the CDR3: TGTGCCAGCAGCCGTATTTCGGCAGATACGCAGTATTTT. This encodes CASSRISADTQYF.

This chain connects TRBV6-1 to TRBJ1-2, with a weak D call TRBD1 (6 bases). This CDR3 is 14 amino acids long. V was shortened by 1 base and J by 0 bases, with 6 bases between the two germline ends. Germline CDR1 is MNHNS and CDR2 is SASEGT. CDR3 bases: TGTGCCAGCAGTGAAGGGACAGCTAACTATGGCTACACCTTC. It encodes CASSEGTANYGYTF.

The chain joins TRBV15 to TRBJ2-7, with 7 bases aligning to TRBD2. CDR3 size: 12 residues. Germline V gene lookup returns CDR1 LNHNV and CDR2 YYDKDF (reference sequence). The ends lost 8 bases at V and 7 bases at J; junction bases unmatched: 8. The CDR3 bases are TGTGCCACCTCGGGGACTATCGGAGAGCAGTACTTC. Protein: CATSGTIGEQYF.

The rearrangement links TRBV6-2 or TRBV6-3 to TRBJ1-5; 7 bases are shared with TRBD1. The CDR3 length is 16 residues. The junction had 7 bases not matched to a gene; V was cut back by 5 bases and J by 0 bases. Per germline, CDR1 MNHEY and CDR2 SVGEGT. The CDR3 nucleotides read TGTGCCAGCAGTCAAGGGACAGCGAGTAGCAATCAGCCCCAGCATTTT. Translation: CASSQGTASSNQPQHF.

The rearrangement uses TRBV9 and TRBJ1-5, with TRBD1 matching over 8 bases. V gave up 3 bases and J gave up 1 base; unmatched junction bases: 6. Germline V CDR1 and CDR2: SGDLS, YYNGEE. The CDR3 is 16 amino acids. CDR3 sequence: CASSGGTGGSNQPQHF. The CDR3, as DNA: TGTGCCAGCAGCGGCGGGACAGGAGGAAGCAATCAGCCCCAGCATTTT.

The CDR3 bases are TGTGCCAGCCAGGGGCAGCCCTACAATGAGCAGTTCTTC. Translation: CASQGQPYNEQFF. This chain joins TRBV11-3 and TRBJ2-1; weak D call: TRBD1 (6 bases). V gave up 8 bases and J gave up 2 bases, with 10 bases separating them. The CDR3 contains 13 residues. Germline CDR1 reads SGHNT; CDR2 reads YENEEA.

Here the CDR3 reads CASSYSATGGELFF. The CDR3 DNA sequence: TGTGCCAGCAGTTACTCAGCGACGGGCGGGGAGCTGTTTTTT. The V call is TRBV6-5, the J call TRBJ2-2; no reliable D call. The V gene lost 0 bases and the J gene lost 7 bases, with 9 bases spanning the gap. CDR1 MNHEY and CDR2 SVGAGI come from the germline V gene. The CDR3 is made up of 14 amino acids.

The chain recombines TRBV25-1 with TRBJ1-5, with 7 bases that match TRBD1. CDR3 length: 16 residues. V trimming: 3 bases; J trimming: 0 bases; junction bases outside the gene matches: 5. CDR1 and CDR2 from the germline V gene are MGHDK and SYGVNS. The CDR3 is CASSDGGGISNQPQHF. The CDR3 DNA follows: TGTGCCAGCAGTGATGGAGGGGGCATTAGCAATCAGCCCCAGCATTTT.

The rearrangement joins TRBV7-2 to TRBJ1-6, with TRBD1 as a possible D gene (5 bases). The CDR3 runs 16 residues. Trimming shortened V by 2 bases and J by 7 bases, and 15 bases separated the two germline ends. Germline V gene data show CDR1 as SGHTA and CDR2 as FQGNSA. The CDR3 protein is CASSLWRGSGNSPLHF. Here the CDR3 DNA reads TGTGCCAGCAGCTTATGGCGGGGGTCGGGAAATTCACCCCTCCACTTT.

The chain has TRBV28 and TRBJ1-2; no clear D. V lost 9 bases, J lost 0 bases, and 5 bases lay in between. Looked up from germline, CDR1 is MDHEN and CDR2 is SYDVKM. This CDR3 is 11 amino acids long. The CDR3 loop is CASSPNYGYTF. The CDR3 DNA reads as TGTGCCAGTTCACCTAACTATGGCTACACCTTC.

This chain joins TRBV30 and TRBJ2-7; the D is unclear. CDR1 and CDR2 from the germline V gene are GTSNPN and SVGIG (reference sequence). The CDR3 totals 14 residues. The germline V and J ends were trimmed by 0 bases and 1 base, with 10 bases remaining between them. This chain's CDR3 is CAWSVLDRSYEQYF. In DNA form, the CDR3 reads TGTGCCTGGAGTGTACTCGACCGATCCTACGAGCAGTACTTC.

The CDR3 here is CSVDRGGAGELFF. As DNA, the CDR3 is TGCAGCGTTGACCGGGGAGGGGCCGGGGAGCTGTTTTTT. V usage is TRBV29-1 and J usage is TRBJ2-2, with 7 bases lining up with TRBD2. This CDR3 is built from 13 residues. The ends lost 3 bases at V and 6 bases at J; junction bases unmatched: 4. Germline lookup yields CDR1 SQVTM and CDR2 ANQGSEA.